Included here is one TCR beta chain sequence, with context. Its antigen is unknown. This sample stems from a study of cytomegalovirus exposure and HLA in healthy donors. Overall study: There were a few hundred genotyped donors. Of these, roughly 80% fell in the genetic ancestry cluster associated with self-reported Caucasian donors.

V was trimmed by 0 bases and J by 3 bases, leaving 13 bases between them. CDR1 SGDLS and CDR2 YYNGEE come from the germline V gene. The CDR3 length is 15 residues. Study results and limitations: A few V segments could not be told apart, such as TRBV6-2 and TRBV6-3, and were left out. Three CMV-associated chains were confirmed in vitro to be specific for CMV antigens. Later analysis reportedly placed an Asian-associated ancestry cluster below the roughly 700-donor mean in N-insertions.

Both 60 Vbeta primers and 13 Jbeta primers went into the PCR. TCRdb keeps only in-frame clones here, not all; method: immunoSEQ multiplex PCR. Of 100,000 or so clones listed, around 74% are singletons. The material sequenced was PBMCs. The sequence came from a middle-aged woman in good health and CMV-seronegative. The V gene is TRBV9, the J gene TRBJ2-7, with TRBD1 as a possible D gene (6 bases). CDR3 bases: TGTGCCAGCAGCGTAGCACAGGGCGGATACTACGAGCAGTACTTC. Translated: CASSVAQGGYYEQYF.